One and the same sample provided the 30 T cell receptor beta chains below, sequenced in a study of Graves' ophthalmopathy and Graves' hyperthyroidism. Researchers took RNA transcripts and amplified TCR beta CDR3 regions from them. After a first-round RT-PCR with HTBI primers, a second-round multiplex PCR was run. Each CDR3 protein is one row after TCRdb ran MiXCR on the multiplex PCR reads. The sample contains about 230,000 distinct CDR3 sequences, 45% to 55% of which appear only once. The source material was peripheral blood. These receptors were obtained from an adult man with Graves' ophthalmopathy.

This clonotype was seen a few times. This chain uses TRBV24-1 with TRBJ1-5, with D maybe TRBD1 (5 bases). The germline V and J ends were trimmed by 12 bases and 6 bases, with 17 bases remaining between them. This CDR3 has 13 residues. In germline, CDR1 is KGHDR, CDR2 SFDVKD. The CDR3 DNA is TGTGCCTGGGCAAACCGGGGCGCTCAGCCCCAGCATTTT. It yields the protein CAWANRGAQPQHF.

Details on this clonotype: This could be a read error, since a much larger clone is one nucleotide away. This sequence joins TRBV15 and TRBJ1-2; D is uncertain. Germline CDR1 is LNHNV and CDR2 is YYDKDF (reference sequence). The CDR3 totals 12 residues. CDR3 sequence (DNA): TGTGCCACCAGCAGAGATAAATATGGCCACACCTTC. This sequence encodes CATSRDKYGHTF.

The chain links TRBV2 to TRBJ1-4; D unresolved. This CDR3 has 12 residues. Trimming took 5 bases from V and 5 from J, leaving 6 bases between them. Germline V gene sequence: CDR1 SNHLY, CDR2 FYNNEI. DNA for the CDR3: TGTGCCAGCAGTCCATACAATGAAAAACTGTTTTTT. The encoded protein is CASSPYNEKLFF. The full variable domain, its missing parts supplied by reference TRBV2 and TRBJ1-4, is EPEVTQTPSHQVTQMGQEVILRCVPISNHLYFYWYRQILGQKVEFLVSFYNNEISEKSEIFDDQFSVERPDGSNFTLKIRSTKLEDSAMYFCASSPYNEKLFFGSGTQLSVL.

The chain employs TRBV7-3 and TRBJ1-1; D is ambiguous. Germline V CDR1 and CDR2: SGHTA, FQGTGA. The V and J ends lost 6 bases and 0 bases respectively, with 11 bases between them. The CDR3 consists of 14 residues. The CDR3 loop is CASSSPRLNTEAFF. CDR3 nucleotides: TGTGCCAGCAGTTCCCCACGTTTGAACACTGAAGCTTTCTTT.

This clonotype was observed a few times. The CDR3 DNA follows: TGTGCCAGCAGCTTCGGGACCGGGAACCAAGAGACCCAGTACTTC. The encoded protein is CASSFGTGNQETQYF. The chain couples TRBV7-9 to TRBJ2-5; D may match TRBD1 or TRBD2 (5 bases each). Germline loops: CDR1 SEHNR, CDR2 FQNEAQ (reference sequence). The ends were cut back, 3 bases at V and 0 bases at J, with 11 bases in the middle. CDR3 length equals 15 residues. The whole variable domain, remainder taken from reference TRBV7-9 and TRBJ2-5, is DTGVSQNPRHKITKRGQNVTFRCDPISEHNRLYWYRQTLGQGPEFLTYFQNEAQLEKSRLLSDRFSAERPKGSFSTLEIQRTEQGDSAMYLCASSFGTGNQETQYFGPGTRLLVL.

V and J are TRBV20-1 and TRBJ1-4, with 7 bases aligning to TRBD1. Trimming removed 5 bases from V and 8 bases from J; junction bases left unmatched: 17. CDR1 and CDR2 (germline): DFQATT, SNEGSKA (reference sequence). The CDR3 length is 16 residues. As DNA, the CDR3 is TGCAGTGCTCCCTCAGCCGAGACAGGGCAGGGCGAAAAACTGTTTTTT. It is translated as CSAPSAETGQGEKLFF.

This clonotype was seen a handful of times. This chain joins TRBV29-1 and TRBJ1-1, with TRBD1 matching over 9 bases. V gave up 5 bases and J gave up 5 bases; unmatched junction bases: 3. The CDR3 is 12 residues long. CDR1 is SQVTM, CDR2 ANQGSEA, per germline. The CDR3 DNA follows: TGCAGCGTTAAGACAGGGGGGACTGAAGCTTTCTTT. It encodes CSVKTGGTEAFF.

V gene TRBV7-6 combines with J gene TRBJ1-6; TRBD1 might be the D (5 bases). Looked up from germline, CDR1 is SGHVS and CDR2 is FNYEAQ. This CDR3 has 14 amino acids. Trimming shortened V by 2 bases and J by 7 bases, and 9 bases separated the two germline ends. The CDR3 is CASSLQGGNSPLHF. The CDR3 region has the DNA TGTGCCAGCAGCTTACAGGGAGGCAATTCACCCCTCCACTTT.

This clonotype was recorded only once. This chain links TRBV5-1 with TRBJ1-2; D remains ambiguous. The CDR3 is made up of 14 amino acids. Germline V CDR1 and CDR2: SGHRS, YFSETQ. V shed 3 bases and J shed 2 bases, with 11 bases lying between them. The CDR3 coding sequence is TGCGCCAGCAGCTCGGAGGACCGAAACTATGGCTACACCTTC. This encodes CASSSEDRNYGYTF.

This clonotype was seen more than once but under ten times. The chain has TRBV9 and TRBJ1-1; 8 nucleotides agree with TRBD1. The germline V gene has CDR1 SGDLS and CDR2 YYNGEE. This CDR3 comprises 14 residues. V lost 2 bases and J lost 4; bases outside the gene matches: 4. The CDR3 is CASSVVTGGTEAFF. The CDR3 nucleotides read TGTGCCAGCAGCGTCGTAACAGGGGGCACTGAAGCTTTCTTT. Drawing the rest from reference TRBV9 and TRBJ1-1, the complete variable domain is DSGVTQTPKHLITATGQRVTLRCSPRSGDLSVYWYQQSLDQGLQFLIQYYNGEERAKGNILERFSAQQFPDLHSELNLSSLELGDSALYFCASSVVTGGTEAFFGQGTRLTVV.

V and J are TRBV5-4 and TRBJ2-7; D gene uncertain. Gene TRBJ2-1 matches the end of the DNA better, so the J call may be wrong. Germline V gene data show CDR1 as SGHNT and CDR2 as YYREEE (reference sequence). This CDR3 region has 13 residues. The CDR3 region is CASSSAGGNEQFF. Written as DNA, the CDR3 is TGTGCCAGCAGCTCGGCAGGTGGCAATGAGCAGTTCTTC.

The V and J genes are TRBV9 and TRBJ2-5; perhaps TRBD2 as D (6 bases). With 0 bases removed from V and 3 bases from J, the gap between germline ends came to 12 bases. The CDR3 is 15 residues long. Germline V lookup: CDR1 SGDLS, CDR2 YYNGEE. This CDR3 reads CASSVATREEETQYF. CDR3 DNA sequence: TGTGCCAGCAGCGTAGCTACAAGGGAGGAAGAGACCCAGTACTTC.

The genes are TRBV2 and TRBJ1-6; D is possibly TRBD1 (6 bases). V was trimmed by 6 bases and J by 6 bases, leaving 15 bases between them. The CDR3 is 15 residues long. Germline V gives CDR1 SNHLY, CDR2 FYNNEI. The CDR3 spells CASRLDDRRNSPLHF. CDR3 DNA sequence: TGTGCCAGCAGACTCGACGACAGGCGTAATTCACCCCTCCACTTT.

The V and J genes are TRBV5-4 and TRBJ1-6; tentative D call: TRBD1 (5 bases). The CDR3 length is 15 residues. Germline CDR1 SGHNT, CDR2 YYREEE (reference sequence). V was shortened by 0 bases and J by 8 bases, with 12 bases between the two germline ends. CDR3 nucleotides: TGTGCCAGCAGCTTGGATGTCAGGGCCTATTCACCCCTCCACTTT. Its protein is CASSLDVRAYSPLHF.

This clonotype appeared a few times. The V gene is TRBV7-2, the J gene TRBJ1-6; D is possibly TRBD1 (6 bases). The germline CDR1 and CDR2 sequences are SGHTA and FQGNSA. The V gene lost 4 bases and the J gene lost 14 bases, with 24 bases spanning the gap. CDR3 size: 16 residues. Written as DNA, the CDR3 is TGTGCCAGCAGCTCGCCCGGGACACCCTTTGGTTTGTCCCTCCACTTT. Protein sequence: CASSSPGTPFGLSLHF.

The chain links TRBV6-5 to TRBJ2-2; 7 bases agree with TRBD2. Germline V gives CDR1 MNHEY, CDR2 SVGAGI. Trimming removed 0 bases from V and 1 base from J; junction bases left unmatched: 2. The CDR3 length is 16 residues. CDR3 sequence: CASSYSGGRNTGELFF. The CDR3 bases are TGTGCCAGCAGTTACTCTGGCGGGAGGAACACCGGGGAGCTGTTTTTT.

The V gene is TRBV10-3, the J gene TRBJ1-2; D is uncertain. The CDR3 consists of 18 residues. V was pared by 0 bases and J by 5 bases, with 22 bases between. From germline, CDR1 is ENHRY and CDR2 SYGVKD. This CDR3 reads CAISESASADSIRYGYTF. The CDR3 DNA reads as TGTGCCATCAGTGAGTCTGCCAGCGCCGATTCCATACGGTATGGCTACACCTTC.

The chain links TRBV6-4 to TRBJ2-2; the D gene is possibly TRBD2 (5 bases). Per germline, CDR1 MRHNA and CDR2 SNTAGT. The CDR3 runs to 13 residues. V shed 2 bases and J shed 7 bases, with 8 bases lying between them. CDR3 nucleotide sequence: TGTGCCAGCAGTGACAGGGCGGGCGGGGAGCTGTTTTTT. It is translated as CASSDRAGGELFF.

V and J are TRBV9 and TRBJ2-2; TRBD1 matches 9 bases. V shed 0 bases and J 7 bases; nucleotides not matched to a gene: 7. CDR3 length: 16 amino acids. CDR1 SGDLS and CDR2 YYNGEE come from the germline V gene. The CDR3 is CASSVGQGGGGGELFF. CDR3 DNA: TGTGCCAGCAGCGTAGGACAGGGGGGCGGCGGCGGGGAGCTGTTTTTT.

There are many counts of this clonotype. The germline gene is not matched at one end of the junction; a read error may be the cause. This chain links TRBV7-7 with TRBJ1-1; tentatively, D is TRBD1 (5 bases). The CDR3 extends over 16 amino acids. Germline V CDR1 and CDR2: SSHAT, FNYEAQ (reference sequence). The CDR3 spells CASSPLGQGRDTEAFF. The CDR3 DNA reads as TGTGCTAGCAGCCCACTGGGGCAGGGAAGGGACACTGAAGCTTTCTTT.

V is TRBV14 and J is TRBJ1-3, with D tentatively TRBD1 (5 bases). This CDR3 spans 13 amino acids. V dropped 4 bases and J dropped 5 bases, with 9 bases sitting between them. Germline V gene data show CDR1 as SGHDN and CDR2 as FVKESK. The CDR3 is CASSRDGRNTIYF. The CDR3 nucleotides are TGTGCCAGCAGCCGGGACGGTAGAAACACCATATATTTT.

V usage is TRBV5-1 and J usage is TRBJ1-1; TRBD1 matches 9 bases. Germline V gene sequence: CDR1 SGHRS, CDR2 YFSETQ. V lost 4 bases and J lost 0; bases outside the gene matches: 7. The CDR3 is made up of 16 amino acids. The CDR3 is CASSRGQGLMNTEAFF. DNA of the CDR3: TGCGCCAGCAGCCGGGGACAGGGCTTAATGAACACTGAAGCTTTCTTT.

This clonotype was picked up many times. This chain joins TRBV29-1 and TRBJ2-5, with no clear D. Germline CDR1 SQVTM, CDR2 ANQGSEA. The CDR3 runs to 10 residues. The V end was cut by 7 bases, the J end by 2 bases, with 5 bases between. The CDR3 nucleotides are TGCAGCGCGAGACAAGAGACCCAGTACTTC. Its protein is CSARQETQYF.

This clonotype was detected many times. The CDR3 DNA follows: TGTGCCACCAGGGGTGCGGCAAACACTGAAGCTTTCTTT. Its protein product is CATRGAANTEAFF. The chain combines TRBV24-1 with TRBJ1-1; D is undetermined. Germline values: CDR1 KGHDR, CDR2 SFDVKD. V lost 7 bases, J lost 2 bases, and 10 bases lay in between. This CDR3 spans 13 amino acids.

This clonotype was seen ten or more times. The chain recombines TRBV5-1 with TRBJ1-1; D unresolved. Germline CDR1 reads SGHRS; CDR2 reads YFSETQ. Trimming left V 0 bases short and J 2 bases short, with 2 bases between. The CDR3 sequence is 12 residues long. The CDR3 sequence: CASSLANTEAFF. The CDR3, as DNA: TGCGCCAGCAGCTTGGCAAACACTGAAGCTTTCTTT.

Concerning this clonotype itself: The junction departs from germline at one end; a sequencing error may be responsible. The rearrangement uses TRBV7-9 and TRBJ2-7, with D perhaps matching TRBD2 (6 bases). Germline V gene lookup returns CDR1 SEHNR and CDR2 FQNEAQ (reference sequence). CDR3 size: 16 residues. The CDR3 here is CASILAQTGETDTQYF. The CDR3 nucleotides read TGTGCCAGCATCTTAGCTCAAACGGGAGAGACAGATACGCAGTACTTC.

This clonotype was picked up many times. This chain links TRBV5-1 with TRBJ1-3; no reliable D call. The CDR3 contains 16 residues. The germline V gene encodes CDR1 SGHRS and CDR2 YFSETQ. V was shortened by 0 bases and J by 0 bases, with 10 bases between the two germline ends. CDR3 in amino acids: CASSLGSSSSGNTIYF. CDR3 nucleotide sequence: TGCGCCAGCAGCTTGGGGTCAAGTAGCTCTGGAAACACCATATATTTT. The full variable domain, in which reference TRBV5-1 and TRBJ1-3 provide the parts outside the CDR3, is KAGVTQTPRYLIKTRGQQVTLSCSPISGHRSVSWYQQTPGQGLQFLFEYFSETQRNKGNFPGRFSGRQFSNSRSEMNVSTLELGDSALYLCASSLGSSSSGNTIYFGEGSWLTVV.

Worth noting for this clonotype: Compared with germline, one end of the junction differs, possibly owing to a read error. The rearrangement uses TRBV10-1 and TRBJ1-1; D unresolved. This CDR3 is 15 amino acids long. Germline CDR1 and CDR2: WNHNN and SYGVQD (reference sequence). CDR3 sequence: CASSLPEGTPGEAFF. In nucleotides, the CDR3 is TGTGCCAGCAGTTTACCGGAGGGAACCCCAGGAGAAGCTTTCTTT.

CDR3 residues: CASSPGQVGSYEQYF. In DNA form, the CDR3 reads TGTGCCAGCAGCCCCGGGCAGGTTGGCTCCTACGAGCAGTACTTC. The chain uses TRBV7-3 and TRBJ2-7; D is ambiguous. The CDR3 has 15 amino acids. Germline V gene lookup returns CDR1 SGHTA and CDR2 FQGTGA. The V end lost 5 bases, the J end lost 0 bases, and 14 bases lay between the germline ends.

This chain connects TRBV7-3 to TRBJ2-2; 8 nucleotides align to TRBD1. Germline V gene lookup returns CDR1 SGHTA and CDR2 FQGTGA. The CDR3 is 16 amino acids. The trim removed 5 bases at V and 5 bases at J, leaving 10 bases unmatched. The CDR3 reads CASSPRDRGVTGELFF. Written as DNA, the CDR3 is TGTGCCAGCAGCCCACGAGACAGGGGAGTGACCGGGGAGCTGTTTTTT.